This T cell receptor (beta chain) was sequenced in a study of CD8+CD57+ T cells in acquired aplastic anemia. J lost 0 bases, V lost 6 bases, and 13 bases had no gene match. CDR1 is MNHEY, CDR2 SVGEGT, per germline. The CDR3 sequence is 17 residues long. The study, taken as a whole, reports: It was found that more than 25 CD8+ CDR3 sequences were shared between patients and controls.

In this sample, this clonotype turned up a few times. Its antigen is undetermined. Genomic DNA, the template, was used for profiling of the TCR beta VDJ and CDR3. TCRdb reanalysed the reads using MiXCR and keeps one entry per CDR3 protein. The table has some 170,000 distinct CDR3 sequences, more than 45% seen once. Whoever was chosen for sequencing had shown CD8+CD57+ cell expansion by flow cytometry. The sequence came from a human donor with aplastic anemia. What was sequenced was sorted CD4+, CD8+, or CD8+CD57+ T cells (not recorded which) from PBMCs. The chain links TRBV6-2 or TRBV6-3 to TRBJ1-1; 7 positions agree with TRBD1. This chain's CDR3 is CASRLGTAAILNTEAFF. The CDR3 coding sequence is TGTGCCAGCAGGTTAGGGACAGCTGCGATTTTGAACACTGAAGCTTTCTTT.